A single sample gave rise to the 22 T cell receptor beta chains below, sequenced in a study of regulatory T cells in long-lasting Graves disease. With iRepertoire HTBI primers and Arm-PCR of CDR3 regions, TCR beta libraries were built. TCRdb re-derived calls from the multiplex PCR reads in MiXCR, one entry per CDR3 protein. The table records hundreds of thousands of distinct CDR3 sequences, approximately 15% of them present only once. Time point here: newly diagnosed GD, antithyroid drugs for less than 3 months. The TCR library was made from RNA that had been extracted from PBMCs in TRIzol. This same sample was also part of a study on T cells in Graves' hyperthyroidism and ophthalmopathy.

The sample consisted of peripheral blood mononuclear cells (PBMCs), taken at new diagnosis, from a patient treated with antithyroid drugs. These receptors were collected from a woman aged 25-40 years with Graves disease.

The table lists this clonotype with many counts. This rearrangement joins TRBV2 to TRBJ1-3; D is unresolved. Germline V gene lookup returns CDR1 SNHLY and CDR2 FYNNEI. Trimming removed 1 base at V and 0 bases at J, with 7 bases between. The CDR3 is 15 residues long. The CDR3 is CASSEGLTSGNTIYF. CDR3 sequence (DNA): TGTGCCAGCAGTGAAGGGCTGACCTCTGGAAACACCATATATTTT.

This clonotype occurred a few times. The genes are TRBV30 and TRBJ2-7; 7 nucleotides agree with TRBD2. Trimming removed 5 bases from V and 7 bases from J; junction bases left unmatched: 5. This CDR3 is built from 11 residues. The germline gives CDR1 GTSNPN, CDR2 SVGIG (reference sequence). CDR3 bases: TGTGCCTGGTTGGGAGCGGGGGAGCAGTACTTC. Translating gives CAWLGAGEQYF.

This clonotype was counted at least ten times. The rearrangement uses TRBV2 and TRBJ2-1; 7 nucleotides match TRBD2. CDR1 and CDR2 (germline): SNHLY, FYNNEI. J gave up 9 bases and V 9 bases, and 2 bases lay outside the gene matches. The CDR3 spans 10 residues. CDR3 loop: CARTSSEQFF. In DNA, the CDR3 is TGTGCCAGGACTAGCAGTGAGCAGTTCTTC.

This clonotype has a handful of counts. V gene TRBV7-8 combines with J gene TRBJ1-5, with TRBD1 matching over 11 bases. CDR1 SGHVS and CDR2 FQNEAQ come from the germline V gene. The CDR3 runs 16 residues. V lost 5 bases and J lost 4; bases outside the gene matches: 7. The CDR3 sequence is CASSQLGQGANQPQHF. The CDR3, as DNA: TGTGCCAGCAGCCAATTAGGACAGGGGGCTAATCAGCCCCAGCATTTT.

This clonotype was counted many times. The chain couples TRBV7-9 to TRBJ2-1, with D hard to call. Germline CDR1 SEHNR, CDR2 FQNEAQ (reference sequence). The CDR3 totals 15 residues. Trimming pared 5 bases from V and 1 base from J, leaving 12 bases between. The CDR3 nucleotides are TGTGCCAGCAGCCCAGGACGGCCATCCTACAATGAGCAGTTCTTC. It encodes CASSPGRPSYNEQFF.

A few counts support this clonotype. The CDR3 DNA reads as TGTGCCAGCAGTTACTCGAGGGTGGGAAACACTGAAGCTTTCTTT. Translation gives CASSYSRVGNTEAFF. The V and J genes are TRBV6-5 and TRBJ1-1; D uncertain. The CDR3 runs to 15 residues. Between the trimmed V and J ends, which lost 0 bases and 2 bases, there was a span of 10 bases. Germline V gives CDR1 MNHEY, CDR2 SVGAGI.

The table lists this clonotype with a few counts. The chain links TRBV20-1 to TRBJ1-5, with TRBD1 matching over 9 bases. The germline gives CDR1 DFQATT, CDR2 SNEGSKA (reference sequence). The V segment lost 2 bases and the J segment 4 bases; nucleotides outside the gene matches: 12. The CDR3 is made up of 17 amino acids. The CDR3 region has the DNA TGCAGTGCTAGACCACAGGGGGCTTCCCTCGTAAATCAGCCCCAGCATTTT. This encodes CSARPQGASLVNQPQHF.

At least ten counts were recorded for this clonotype. The chain links TRBV11-2 to TRBJ2-1, with 9 bases matching TRBD1. Germline V CDR1 and CDR2: SGHAT, FQNNGV. The V gene end was trimmed by 5 bases and the J gene end by 6 bases; junction bases not matched to a gene: 11. The CDR3 spans 16 residues. The CDR3 DNA reads as TGTGCCAGCAGCCGAGGGGGGGGACAGGGTATCAATGAGCAGTTCTTC. Encoded protein: CASSRGGGQGINEQFF.

This clonotype occurred a few times. The J gene is TRBJ2-7, the V gene TRBV9; the D is unclear. The germline V gene has CDR1 SGDLS and CDR2 YYNGEE. CDR3 size: 15 residues. V was clipped by 3 bases and J by 2 bases, with 15 bases between them. The chain's CDR3 is CASSADLGAPYEQYF. CDR3 nucleotide sequence: TGTGCCAGCAGCGCCGATCTTGGCGCACCCTACGAGCAGTACTTC.

The chain combines TRBV7-9 with TRBJ2-1; 8 bases agree with TRBD1. The CDR3 is 16 amino acids. V shed 2 bases, J shed 5 bases, and the junction held 8 bases outside the gene matches. Germline V gives CDR1 SEHNR, CDR2 FQNEAQ (reference sequence). CDR3 DNA sequence: TGTGCCAGCAGCTTAAGGGTCGGGACAGGCGACAATGAGCAGTTCTTC. Its translation: CASSLRVGTGDNEQFF.

This chain connects TRBV19 to TRBJ1-4, with D unresolved. The CDR3 length is 13 residues. V was pared by 9 bases and J by 8 bases, with 16 bases between. CDR1 and CDR2 (germline): LNHDA, SQIVND (reference sequence). CDR3 residues: CASTDPFGEKLFF. The CDR3 nucleotides read TGTGCCAGCACTGACCCGTTCGGAGAAAAACTGTTTTTT.

This clonotype appeared a few times. The chain carries TRBV6-4 and TRBJ1-1; D is unresolved. This CDR3 has 15 amino acids. V was trimmed by 4 bases and J by 0 bases, leaving 12 bases between them. CDR1 is MRHNA, CDR2 SNTAGT, per germline. The CDR3 sequence is CASSVGIGMNTEAFF. Written as DNA, the CDR3 is TGTGCCAGCAGTGTAGGCATCGGCATGAACACTGAAGCTTTCTTT.

Comment on this clonotype: Since a much larger clone is just one base distant, this may be a read error. This rearrangement joins TRBV6-5 to TRBJ1-1; the D is unclear. This CDR3 spans 11 amino acids. CDR1 MNHEY and CDR2 SVGAGI come from the germline V gene. V was trimmed by 6 bases and J by 9 bases, leaving 11 bases between them. The CDR3 DNA sequence: TGTGCCAGCAGCCAAGAGGTTCAAGCTTTCTTT. As protein: CASSQEVQAFF.

This chain joins TRBV9 and TRBJ2-1; 8 bases are shared with TRBD2. J was trimmed by 1 base and V by 4 bases; bases with no gene match: 19. Looked up from germline, CDR1 is SGDLS and CDR2 is YYNGEE. CDR3 length: 20 amino acids. Here the CDR3 reads CASSYSGSSGRKESYNEQFF. CDR3 nucleotides: TGTGCCAGCAGCTATTCAGGTTCGAGCGGGAGAAAGGAATCCTACAATGAGCAGTTCTTC.

This clonotype appeared many times. This rearrangement joins TRBV7-2 to TRBJ2-3, with 8 bases lining up with TRBD1. V was clipped by 4 bases and J by 4 bases; unmatched bases: 7. This CDR3 contains 15 residues. Germline V gene data show CDR1 as SGHTA and CDR2 as FQGNSA. The CDR3 reads CASSYGQGWADTQYF. The CDR3 DNA is TGTGCCAGCAGCTACGGACAGGGATGGGCAGATACGCAGTATTTT. The variable domain in full, with the rest retrieved from reference TRBV7-2 and TRBJ2-3, is GAGVSQSPSNKVTEKGKDVELRCDPISGHTALYWYRQSLGQGLEFLIYFQGNSAPDKSGLPSDRFSAERTGGSVSTLTIQRTQQEDSAVYLCASSYGQGWADTQYFGPGTRLTVL.

About this clonotype itself: A read error may account for a junction end that differs from germline. This chain uses TRBV30 with TRBJ2-7, with unresolved D. The germline gives CDR1 GTSNPN, CDR2 SVGIG (reference sequence). The CDR3 has 17 amino acids. The CDR3 region has the DNA TGTGCCTGGAGTGTACGATGGATGTCGGGCAGCTCCTACGAGCGGTACTTC. It encodes CAWSVRWMSGSSYERYF.

This clonotype was seen more than once but under ten times. The rearrangement links TRBV11-1 to TRBJ2-1, with a possible D match to TRBD2 (5 bases). Germline V gene lookup returns CDR1 SGHAT and CDR2 FQDESV (reference sequence). The CDR3 has 16 amino acids. V lost 3 bases and J lost 7, with 19 bases in between. This CDR3 is CASSFVPGSIVNEQFF. The CDR3 region has the DNA TGTGCCAGCAGCTTTGTCCCGGGATCGATAGTAAATGAGCAGTTCTTC.

This clonotype was seen only a few times. The chain links TRBV19 to TRBJ1-4; D gene uncertain. In germline, CDR1 is LNHDA, CDR2 SQIVND (reference sequence). CDR3 length equals 16 residues. Trimming took off 7 bases at V and 5 bases at J, with 20 bases between the two ends. CDR3 bases: TGTGCCAGTACCCTCGCTCGGAGCGGGAGGAATGAAAAACTGTTTTTT. It is translated as CASTLARSGRNEKLFF.

The chain joins TRBV19 to TRBJ1-4, with D uncertain. The germline CDR1 and CDR2 sequences are LNHDA and SQIVND (reference sequence). The germline V and J ends were trimmed by 4 bases and 7 bases, with 22 bases remaining between them. This CDR3 is 17 amino acids long. The CDR3 nucleotides read TGTGCCAGTAGTAGCGGGATGGCAGCTGCTACTCTTGAAAAACTGTTTTTT. Its protein is CASSSGMAAATLEKLFF.

This clonotype was seen at least ten times. V is TRBV11-2 and J is TRBJ2-7; possible D gene TRBD2, 6 bases. The germline gives CDR1 SGHAT, CDR2 FQNNGV. The length of the CDR3 is 14 residues. The ends were cut back, 5 bases at V and 0 bases at J, with 11 bases in the middle. The DNA of the CDR3 is TGTGCCAGCAGCCCCCAGACTAGCTCCTACGAGCAGTACTTC. It is translated as CASSPQTSSYEQYF.

The rearrangement joins TRBV20-1 to TRBJ2-1; 10 bases map to TRBD2. Germline loops: CDR1 DFQATT, CDR2 SNEGSKA (reference sequence). The J segment lost 6 bases and the V segment lost 3 bases, leaving 8 bases of the junction unmatched. The CDR3 has 15 residues. CDR3 bases: TGCAGTGCTAGTACGGCGTTAGCGGGAGGCAATGAGCAGTTCTTC. It translates to CSASTALAGGNEQFF.

This clonotype was counted ten times or more. V gene TRBV6-5 combines with J gene TRBJ1-1; D gene unclear. CDR1 and CDR2 (germline): MNHEY, SVGAGI. The V gene lost 3 bases and the J gene lost 4 bases, with 9 bases spanning the gap. CDR3 size: 13 residues. The CDR3 DNA is TGTGCCAGCAGTTATAGGATTGGCACTGAAGCTTTCTTT. Its protein is CASSYRIGTEAFF.